This TCR beta chain was captured in a study of cytomegalovirus exposure and HLA in healthy donors. Vbeta (60) and Jbeta (13) primers were used in the PCR. The method was immunoSEQ multiplex PCR; TCRdb's version includes in-frame clones alone and lacks a portion of them. In the table there are over 100,000 clones, 75% to 80% of which are singletons. A few counts support this clone. The germline gives CDR1 MNHNS, CDR2 SASEGT. There are 13 residues in the CDR3. Trimming removed 7 bases at V and 0 bases at J, with 9 bases between. This clonotype originated in a woman aged 35 to 49 in good health and CMV-seropositive. The J gene is TRBJ1-1, the V gene TRBV6-1; the D is unclear. The sample was PBMCs. CDR3 nucleotide sequence: TGTGCCAGCACCACTAACATGAACACTGAAGCTTTCTTT. It encodes CASTTNMNTEAFF.